A single count supports the clone carrying this TCR beta chain. This sample is drawn from a study of control samples from healthy donors and cancer patients. Per the germline V gene, CDR1 is MGHDK and CDR2 is SYGVNS. The V segment lost 2 bases and the J segment 7 bases; nucleotides outside the gene matches: 3. The CDR3 extends over 14 amino acids. Assay: immunoSEQ multiplex PCR; the TCRdb copy retains only in-frame clones and omits some. Of approximately 100,000 clones listed, about nine tenths are singletons. This sequence joins TRBV25-1 and TRBJ1-5; 9 nucleotides agree with TRBD1. The sequence came from a human donor in good health. The donor label of this sample is uncertain. Source material: blood. The CDR3 nucleotides are TGTGCCAGCAGTGAAGGGACAGGGCACCAGCCCCAGCATTTT. This translates into CASSEGTGHQPQHF. The variable domain in full, completed from reference TRBV25-1 and TRBJ1-5, reads EADIYQTPRYLVIGTGKKITLECSQTMGHDKMYWYQQDPGMELHLIHYSYGVNSTEKGDLSSESTVSRIRTEHFPLTLESARPSHTSQYLCASSEGTGHQPQHFGDGTRLSIL.